This T cell receptor (beta chain) was obtained from a study of T cells in Graves' hyperthyroidism and ophthalmopathy. Study context: The initial diagnosis was the point when peripheral blood was collected, ahead of any treatment.

Ten or more counts support this clonotype. Its antigen remains unidentified. Amplification targeted TCR beta CDR3 regions from RNA transcripts. First-round RT-PCR of the TCR CDR3 relied on the HTBI primer set. TCRdb fed the multiplex PCR reads into MiXCR, producing one record per CDR3 protein. The sample records about 210,000 distinct CDR3 sequences, 15% to 20% being singletons. Germline CDR1 is KGHSH and CDR2 is LQKENI. The CDR3 runs 14 residues. V lost 0 bases and J lost 7, with 10 bases in between. Notes on the study in general: The majority of expanded thyroid clonotypes above 0.001 also appeared in blood. Ophthalmopathy was told apart from stable hyperthyroidism by a 13 V-J model.

The source of this sequence is a man aged 50-60 years with Graves' hyperthyroidism. Sequencing used blood. The rearrangement links TRBV18 to TRBJ2-1; D might be TRBD2 (5 bases). The CDR3 reads CASSPPPSPNEQFF. The DNA of the CDR3 is TGTGCCAGCTCACCACCGCCTAGCCCGAATGAGCAGTTCTTC.